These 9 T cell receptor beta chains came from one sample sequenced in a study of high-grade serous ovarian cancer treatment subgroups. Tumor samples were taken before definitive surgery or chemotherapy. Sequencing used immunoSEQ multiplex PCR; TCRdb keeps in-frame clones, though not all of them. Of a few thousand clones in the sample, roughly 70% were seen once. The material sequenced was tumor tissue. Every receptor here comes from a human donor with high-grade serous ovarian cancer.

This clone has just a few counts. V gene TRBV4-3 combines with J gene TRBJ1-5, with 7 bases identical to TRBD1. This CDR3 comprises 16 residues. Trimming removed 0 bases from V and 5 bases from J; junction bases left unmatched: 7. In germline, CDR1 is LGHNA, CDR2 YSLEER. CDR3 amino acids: CASSQDRGTAHQPQHF. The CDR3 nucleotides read TGCGCCAGCAGCCAAGATAGAGGGACAGCCCATCAGCCCCAGCATTTT.

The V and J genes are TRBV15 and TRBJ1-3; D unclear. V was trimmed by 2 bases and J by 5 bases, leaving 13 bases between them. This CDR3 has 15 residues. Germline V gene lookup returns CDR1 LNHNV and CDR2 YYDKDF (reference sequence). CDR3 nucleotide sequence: TGTGCCACCAGCAGACTCCTCCGGACCAGAAACACCATATATTTT. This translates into CATSRLLRTRNTIYF. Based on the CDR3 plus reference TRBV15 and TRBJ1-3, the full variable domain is DAMVIQNPRYQVTQFGKPVTLSCSQTLNHNVMYWYQQKSSQAPKLLFHYYDKDFNNEADTPDNFQSRRPNTSFCFLDIRSPGLGDTAMYLCATSRLLRTRNTIYFGEGSWLTVV.

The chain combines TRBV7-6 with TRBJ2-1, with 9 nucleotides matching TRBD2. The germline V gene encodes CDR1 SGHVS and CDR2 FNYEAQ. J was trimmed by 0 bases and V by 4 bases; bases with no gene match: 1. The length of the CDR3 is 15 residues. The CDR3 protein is CASSSLAGSYNEQFF. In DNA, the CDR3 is TGTGCCAGCAGCTCACTAGCGGGCTCCTACAATGAGCAGTTCTTC.

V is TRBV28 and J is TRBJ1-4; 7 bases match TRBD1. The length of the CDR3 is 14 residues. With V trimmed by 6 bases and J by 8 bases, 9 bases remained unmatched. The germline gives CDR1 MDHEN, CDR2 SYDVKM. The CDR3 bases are TGTGCCAGCAGCCGGGGACAGAACCGCGAAAAACTGTTTTTT. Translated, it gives CASSRGQNREKLFF.

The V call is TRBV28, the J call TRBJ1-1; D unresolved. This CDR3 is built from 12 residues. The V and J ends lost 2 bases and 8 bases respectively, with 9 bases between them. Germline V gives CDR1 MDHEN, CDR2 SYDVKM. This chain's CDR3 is CASSLGYSEAFF. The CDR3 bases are TGTGCCAGCAGTTTAGGCTACAGCGAAGCTTTCTTT.

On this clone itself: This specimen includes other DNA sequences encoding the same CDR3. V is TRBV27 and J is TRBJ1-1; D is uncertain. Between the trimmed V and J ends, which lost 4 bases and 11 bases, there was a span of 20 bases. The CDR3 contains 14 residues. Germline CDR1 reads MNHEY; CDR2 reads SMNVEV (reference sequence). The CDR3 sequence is CASSSPVLNAEAFF. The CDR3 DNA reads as TGTGCCAGCAGTTCCCCGGTTCTGAACGCAGAGGCTTTCTTT.

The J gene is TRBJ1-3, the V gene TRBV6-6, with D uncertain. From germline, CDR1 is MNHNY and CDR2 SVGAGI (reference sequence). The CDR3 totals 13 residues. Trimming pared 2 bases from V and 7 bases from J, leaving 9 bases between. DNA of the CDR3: TGTGCCAGCAGTTACGGCGCGGGGAACACCATATATTTT. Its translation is CASSYGAGNTIYF.

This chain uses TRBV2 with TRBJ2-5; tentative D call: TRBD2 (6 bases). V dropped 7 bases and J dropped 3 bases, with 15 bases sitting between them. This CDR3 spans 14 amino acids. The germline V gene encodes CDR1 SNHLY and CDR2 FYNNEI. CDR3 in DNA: TGTGCCAGCACCCGGGACTTGGGGGAAGAGACCCAGTACTTC. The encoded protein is CASTRDLGEETQYF. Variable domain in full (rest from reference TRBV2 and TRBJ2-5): EPEVTQTPSHQVTQMGQEVILRCVPISNHLYFYWYRQILGQKVEFLVSFYNNEISEKSEIFDDQFSVERPDGSNFTLKIRSTKLEDSAMYFCASTRDLGEETQYFGPGTRLLVL.

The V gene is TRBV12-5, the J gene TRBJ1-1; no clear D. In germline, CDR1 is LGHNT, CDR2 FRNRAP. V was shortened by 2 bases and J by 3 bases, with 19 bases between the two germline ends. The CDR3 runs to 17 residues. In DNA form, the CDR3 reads TGTGCTAGTGGTTTGACGAAGGACGGGCAACTTCACACTGAAGCTTTCTTT. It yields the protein CASGLTKDGQLHTEAFF.